The entry that follows covers one T cell receptor (beta chain) sequence. These data originate in a study of blood T cell repertoires in COVID-19. The wider study: Samples came from the United States, Italy and Spain, spanning acute and convalescent COVID-19.

Trimming took 2 bases from V and 7 from J; bases not matched to a gene: 4. There are 14 residues in the CDR3. The germline V gene encodes CDR1 KGHSH and CDR2 LQKENI. Per the authors' pipeline: Amplification with reference gene primers provided the estimates of nucleated cell counts. Some clones are missing from TCRdb's copy, which holds only in-frame ones; the method was immunoSEQ multiplex PCR. V and J calls and clone size follow that table, whereas D and trimming were derived from the DNA. The sample lists approximately 200,000 clones, roughly 86% seen once, with about 9.6% in the top ten. Study members were between roughly 18 and 100 years old and lived in 20 to 30 US regions. Cohorts were assigned according to the clinical history that participants reported.

This chain uses TRBV18 with TRBJ1-5; TRBD1 matches 8 bases. Sequenced sample: PBMCs or T cells enriched from blood (not recorded which). This TCR derives from a woman aged 30 to 39 who had recovered from COVID-19. CDR3 in DNA: TGTGCCAGCTCACCAATGACAGGGGTCCAGCCCCAGCATTTT. Protein: CASSPMTGVQPQHF.